The 21 T cell receptor beta chains given below trace back to one sample, sequenced in a study of blood T cell repertoires in COVID-19. The assay was immunoSEQ multiplex PCR, and TCRdb's table has in-frame clones only and misses some. The sample includes 300,000 or so clones, more than 75% of them seen just once. The sequencing input was PBMCs or T cells enriched from blood (not recorded which). Receptors originate from a woman aged 18-29 years who had recovered from COVID-19.

This rearrangement joins TRBV10-3 to TRBJ2-3, with TRBD2 as a possible D gene (5 bases). Germline assignment: CDR1 ENHRY and CDR2 SYGVKD. The CDR3 consists of 17 residues. Trimming took 0 bases from V and 4 from J, leaving 17 bases between them. The CDR3: CAISESVLAQGPDTQYF. CDR3 nucleotide sequence: TGTGCCATCAGTGAGTCGGTCCTAGCACAAGGCCCAGATACGCAGTATTTT.

V and J are TRBV2 and TRBJ2-5; 11 bases match TRBD1. Germline V CDR1 and CDR2: SNHLY, FYNNEI. Trimming at V came to 7 bases and at J to 9 bases, leaving 4 bases not matched to a gene. This CDR3 is 12 amino acids long. Here the CDR3 DNA reads TGTGCCAGCAAGGGACAGGGGGATTCCCAGTACTTC. Protein sequence: CASKGQGDSQYF.

V gene TRBV24-1 combines with J gene TRBJ2-2; no reliable D call. Germline V gene lookup returns CDR1 KGHDR and CDR2 SFDVKD. The length of the CDR3 is 15 residues. V was pared by 2 bases and J by 0 bases, with 6 bases between. The CDR3, as DNA: TGTGCCACCAGTGATTCGGCGGCGAACACCGGGGAGCTGTTTTTT. Its protein product is CATSDSAANTGELFF.

This clone was seen once. The rearrangement links TRBV15 to TRBJ2-2; the match to TRBD1 covers 9 bases. CDR1 and CDR2 from the germline V gene are LNHNV and YYDKDF (reference sequence). This CDR3 comprises 15 residues. With V trimmed by 0 bases and J by 4 bases, 0 bases remained unmatched. CDR3 sequence reads: CATSRETGGTGELFF. CDR3 sequence (DNA): TGTGCCACCAGCAGAGAGACAGGGGGCACCGGGGAGCTGTTTTTT.

Here the CDR3 DNA reads TGTGCCAGCAGCTCCCCGGGGACTAGAGGAGATACGCAGTATTTT. Protein: CASSSPGTRGDTQYF. J is TRBJ2-3 and V is TRBV11-2; TRBD2 matches 8 bases. J lost 5 bases, V lost 4 bases, and 8 bases had no gene match. Germline CDR1 and CDR2: SGHAT and FQNNGV. CDR3 size: 15 residues.

The chain uses TRBV2 and TRBJ2-7, with 7 bases matching TRBD1. The CDR3 contains 13 residues. With V trimmed by 6 bases and J by 3 bases, 5 bases remained unmatched. Germline V CDR1 and CDR2: SNHLY, FYNNEI. CDR3 nucleotides: TGTGCCAGCAGGGGTAGACAGGGCTACGAGCAGTACTTC. It specifies CASRGRQGYEQYF.

The chain has TRBV11-3 and TRBJ1-2; 8 bases align to TRBD1. J was trimmed by 8 bases and V by 1 base; bases with no gene match: 12. The V gene's germline CDR1 is SGHNT and CDR2 YENEEA. The CDR3 runs to 16 residues. The CDR3, as DNA: TGTGCCAGCAGCTTAGGGACGTTCGAACAGGGGGGCGGCTACACCTTC. Translating it yields CASSLGTFEQGGGYTF.

The chain couples TRBV28 to TRBJ1-2; 7 positions agree with TRBD1. Germline V gene sequence: CDR1 MDHEN, CDR2 SYDVKM. Unmatched junction bases numbered 5, after V lost 6 bases and J lost 4 bases. The CDR3 loop spans 13 amino acids. CDR3 nucleotide sequence: TGTGCCAGCAGATTGACAGGGAGCTATGGCTACACCTTC. This translates into CASRLTGSYGYTF.

J is TRBJ1-1 and V is TRBV28; D may be TRBD1 (6 bases). CDR1 and CDR2 from the germline V gene are MDHEN and SYDVKM. There are 11 residues in the CDR3. The germline V and J ends were trimmed by 7 bases and 5 bases, with 8 bases remaining between them. The DNA for the CDR3 is TGTGCCAGCAACCAGGGGACTGAAGCTTTCTTT. Its translation: CASNQGTEAFF.

The chain carries TRBV11-1 and TRBJ2-2, with 14 bases that match TRBD2. This CDR3 has 16 residues. Germline CDR1 reads SGHAT; CDR2 reads FQDESV (reference sequence). The junction had 3 bases not matched to a gene; V was cut back by 2 bases and J by 7 bases. Written as DNA, the CDR3 is TGTGCCAGCAGCTTACTGGGACTAGCGGGAGTCGGGGAGCTGTTTTTT. Encoded protein: CASSLLGLAGVGELFF.

The chain has TRBV30 and TRBJ1-5; D perhaps matches TRBD1 (5 bases). CDR3 length: 11 amino acids. CDR1 and CDR2 from the germline V gene are GTSNPN and SVGIG (reference sequence). Deletions cut 1 base from V and 12 bases from J, with 10 bases between. The chain's CDR3 is CAWSGGGIQHF. The CDR3 DNA is TGTGCCTGGAGTGGGGGGGGGATCCAGCATTTT.

This chain joins TRBV5-4 and TRBJ2-2; the D gene is possibly TRBD2 (7 bases). Germline V CDR1 and CDR2: SGHNT, YYREEE (reference sequence). V lost 1 base and J lost 1, with 11 bases in between. The length of the CDR3 is 16 residues. For the CDR3, the DNA is TGTGCCAGCAGCTTGCGCGGGGGACAGAACACCGGGGAGCTGTTTTTT. Protein sequence: CASSLRGGQNTGELFF.

The CDR3: CASSIEGSSNSPLHF. The CDR3 DNA follows: TGTGCCAGTAGTATAGAGGGCAGTTCCAATTCACCCCTCCACTTT. The rearrangement joins TRBV19 to TRBJ1-6; D gene unclear. This CDR3 region has 15 residues. CDR1 is LNHDA and CDR2 is SQIVND in the germline V gene (reference sequence). Trimming left V 0 bases short and J 7 bases short, with 10 bases between.

The chain joins TRBV6-5 to TRBJ2-2, with 11 bases that match TRBD2. Germline V gene data show CDR1 as MNHEY and CDR2 as SVGAGI. The ends lost 7 bases at V and 5 bases at J; junction bases unmatched: 6. The CDR3 is made up of 15 amino acids. CDR3 DNA: TGTGCCAGCAAATTAGCGGGGGGGCTGACCGGGGAGCTGTTTTTT. This gives the protein CASKLAGGLTGELFF.

The chain joins TRBV28 to TRBJ2-5; 10 bases match TRBD2. The length of the CDR3 is 15 residues. V lost 10 bases and J lost 1; bases outside the gene matches: 9. Per the germline V gene, CDR1 is MDHEN and CDR2 is SYDVKM. The CDR3 sequence: CATSGTSAVQETQYF. The CDR3 DNA is TGTGCCACGTCCGGGACTAGCGCTGTCCAAGAGACCCAGTACTTC.

This sequence joins TRBV12-2 and TRBJ2-6; the table's D call, TRBD2, has no DNA check behind it. TRBV12-2 is deemed a pseudogene. The CDR3 is made up of 23 amino acids. CDR3 nucleotide sequence: TGTGCAAGTCGCTCCCCCCGCCCTCCGACTAGCGGCCCAAGGGCCCCTGGGGCCAACGTCCTGACTTTC. As protein: CASRSPRPPTSGPRAPGANVLTF.

V is TRBV5-1 and J is TRBJ2-3, with 8 bases identical to TRBD1. The V segment lost 0 bases and the J segment 6 bases; nucleotides outside the gene matches: 12. The CDR3 has 17 amino acids. CDR1 SGHRS and CDR2 YFSETQ come from the germline V gene. The CDR3 region is CASSLVPTGQGGDTQYF. The CDR3 nucleotides are TGCGCCAGCAGCTTGGTCCCTACCGGACAGGGCGGTGATACGCAGTATTTT.

In its sample, this clone was seen once. V is TRBV5-1 and J is TRBJ2-1; no clear D gene. V dropped 4 bases and J dropped 7 bases, with 15 bases sitting between them. Germline V CDR1 and CDR2: SGHRS, YFSETQ. The CDR3 contains 14 residues. Here the CDR3 DNA reads TGCGCCAGCAGCCCCCTAAAAAGTTTTAATGAGCAGTTCTTC. This sequence encodes CASSPLKSFNEQFF.

This chain connects TRBV18 to TRBJ1-1; unclear D gene. The CDR3 loop spans 14 amino acids. Trimming removed 6 bases from V and 1 base from J, with 12 bases in between. Germline V CDR1 and CDR2: KGHSH, LQKENI. This chain's CDR3 is CASSPWSQNTEAFF. CDR3 bases: TGTGCCAGCTCCCCTTGGAGTCAGAACACTGAAGCTTTCTTT. Together with reference TRBV18 and TRBJ1-1, the CDR3 gives the full variable domain: NAGVMQNPRHLVRRRGQEARLRCSPMKGHSHVYWYRQLPEEGLKFMVYLQKENIIDESGMPKERFSAEFPKEGPSILRIQQVVRGDSAAYFCASSPWSQNTEAFFGQGTRLTVV.

CDR3 coding DNA: TGTGCCAGTAGTATGGGCCCTGAGGGAACAGATACGCAGTATTTT. It encodes CASSMGPEGTDTQYF. The chain combines TRBV19 with TRBJ2-3; tentative D call: TRBD2 (5 bases). V lost 3 bases and J lost 3, with 13 bases in between. The CDR3 has 15 residues. In germline, CDR1 is LNHDA, CDR2 SQIVND (reference sequence). Filled out from reference TRBV19 and TRBJ2-3, the complete variable domain reads DGGITQSPKYLFRKEGQNVTLSCEQNLNHDAMYWYRQDPGQGLRLIYYSQIVNDFQKGDIAEGYSVSREKKESFPLTVTSAQKNPTAFYLCASSMGPEGTDTQYFGPGTRLTVL.

The rearrangement links TRBV10-3 to TRBJ1-2; 9 bases fit TRBD1. J lost 3 bases, V lost 8 bases, and 4 bases had no gene match. The CDR3 spans 13 residues. Germline CDR1 reads ENHRY; CDR2 reads SYGVKD. CDR3 bases: TGTGCCATCCGGGACAGGGACGACTATGGCTACACCTTC. Amino acids: CAIRDRDDYGYTF.